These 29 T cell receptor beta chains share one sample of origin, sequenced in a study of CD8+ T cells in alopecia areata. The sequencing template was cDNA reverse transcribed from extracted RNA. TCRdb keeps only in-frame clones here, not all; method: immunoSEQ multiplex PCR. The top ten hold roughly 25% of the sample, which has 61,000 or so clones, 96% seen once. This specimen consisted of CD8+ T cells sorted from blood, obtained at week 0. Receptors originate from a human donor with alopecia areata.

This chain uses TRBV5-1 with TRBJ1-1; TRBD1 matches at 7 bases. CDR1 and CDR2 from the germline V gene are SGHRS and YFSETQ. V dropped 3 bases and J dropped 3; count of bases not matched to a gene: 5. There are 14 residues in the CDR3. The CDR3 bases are TGCGCCAGCAGCTACAGGGGTCCGGACACTGAAGCTTTCTTT. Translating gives CASSYRGPDTEAFF.

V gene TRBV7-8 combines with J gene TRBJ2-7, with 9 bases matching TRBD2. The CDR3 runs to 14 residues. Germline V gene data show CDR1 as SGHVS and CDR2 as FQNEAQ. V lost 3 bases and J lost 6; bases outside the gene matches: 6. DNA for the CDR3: TGTGCCAGCAGCTTTCTAGCGGGGCCCGGCGAGCAGTACTTC. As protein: CASSFLAGPGEQYF.

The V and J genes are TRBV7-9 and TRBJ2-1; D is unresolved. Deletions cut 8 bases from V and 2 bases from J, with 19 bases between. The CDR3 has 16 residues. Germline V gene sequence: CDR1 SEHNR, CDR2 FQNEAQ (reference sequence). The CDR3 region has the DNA TGTGCCAGCGTGACCGTTTCCCTAGGAGCCTACAATGAGCAGTTCTTC. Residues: CASVTVSLGAYNEQFF.

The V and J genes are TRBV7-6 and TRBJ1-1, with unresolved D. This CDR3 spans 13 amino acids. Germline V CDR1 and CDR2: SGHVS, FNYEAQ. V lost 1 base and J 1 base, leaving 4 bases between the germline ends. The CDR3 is CASSLGQNTEAFF. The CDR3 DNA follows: TGTGCCAGCAGCTTAGGCCAGAACACTGAAGCTTTCTTT.

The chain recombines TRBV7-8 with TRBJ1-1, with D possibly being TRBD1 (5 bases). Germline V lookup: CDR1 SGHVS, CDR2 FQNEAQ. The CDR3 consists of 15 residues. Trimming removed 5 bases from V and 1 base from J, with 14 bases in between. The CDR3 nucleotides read TGTGCCAGCAGCCTCACCCAGGGTCGGAACACTGAAGCTTTCTTT. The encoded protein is CASSLTQGRNTEAFF.

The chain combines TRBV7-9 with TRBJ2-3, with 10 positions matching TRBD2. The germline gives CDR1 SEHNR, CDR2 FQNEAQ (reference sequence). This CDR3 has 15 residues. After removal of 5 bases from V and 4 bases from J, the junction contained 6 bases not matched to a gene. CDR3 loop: CASSLRLAGADTQYF. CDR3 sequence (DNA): TGTGCCAGCAGCCTGAGACTAGCGGGCGCAGATACGCAGTATTTT.

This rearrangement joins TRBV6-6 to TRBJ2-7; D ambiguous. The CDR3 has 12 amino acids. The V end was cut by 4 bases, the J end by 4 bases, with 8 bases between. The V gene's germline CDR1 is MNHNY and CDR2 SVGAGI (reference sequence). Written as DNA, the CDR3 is TGTGCCAGCAGTTCGGGCATATACGAGCAGTACTTC. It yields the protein CASSSGIYEQYF.

The CDR3 DNA reads TGCGCCAGCAGCCAAGAGGCGGCGGACATTGAAGCTTTCTTT. This codes for CASSQEAADIEAFF. J is TRBJ1-1 and V is TRBV4-1; possibly TRBD1 for D (5 bases). CDR1 MGHRA and CDR2 YSYEKL come from the germline V gene. This CDR3 spans 14 amino acids. The V end lost 0 bases, the J end lost 7 bases, and 12 bases lay between the germline ends.

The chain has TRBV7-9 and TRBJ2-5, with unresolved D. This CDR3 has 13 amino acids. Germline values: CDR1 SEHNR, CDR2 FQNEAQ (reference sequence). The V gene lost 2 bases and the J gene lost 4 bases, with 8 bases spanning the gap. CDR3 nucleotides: TGTGCCAGCAGCTTACTGTTCTCAGAGACCCAGTACTTC. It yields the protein CASSLLFSETQYF. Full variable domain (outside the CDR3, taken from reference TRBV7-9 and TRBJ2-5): DTGVSQNPRHKITKRGQNVTFRCDPISEHNRLYWYRQTLGQGPEFLTYFQNEAQLEKSRLLSDRFSAERPKGSFSTLEIQRTEQGDSAMYLCASSLLFSETQYFGPGTRLLVL.

CDR3 DNA sequence: TGTGCCAGCAGCTCCCGGACTTTTCAAGAGACCCAGTACTTC. Translating gives CASSSRTFQETQYF. This sequence joins TRBV13 and TRBJ2-5; D possibly corresponds to TRBD2 (5 bases). Trimming pared 4 bases from V and 2 bases from J, leaving 11 bases between. This CDR3 has 14 amino acids. Per the germline V gene, CDR1 is PRHDT and CDR2 is FYEKMQ (reference sequence).

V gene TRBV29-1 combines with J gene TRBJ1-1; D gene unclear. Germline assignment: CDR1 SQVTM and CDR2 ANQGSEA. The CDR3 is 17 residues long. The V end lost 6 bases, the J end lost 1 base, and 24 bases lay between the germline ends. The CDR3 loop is CSVVYIRAGPSNTEAFF. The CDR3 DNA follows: TGCAGCGTCGTGTATATTCGGGCAGGACCATCGAACACTGAAGCTTTCTTT. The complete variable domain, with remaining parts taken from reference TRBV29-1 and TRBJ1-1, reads SAVISQKPSRDICQRGTSLTIQCQVDSQVTMMFWYRQQPGQSLTLIATANQGSEATYESGFVIDKFPISRPNLTFSTLTVSNMSPEDSSIYLCSVVYIRAGPSNTEAFFGQGTRLTVV.

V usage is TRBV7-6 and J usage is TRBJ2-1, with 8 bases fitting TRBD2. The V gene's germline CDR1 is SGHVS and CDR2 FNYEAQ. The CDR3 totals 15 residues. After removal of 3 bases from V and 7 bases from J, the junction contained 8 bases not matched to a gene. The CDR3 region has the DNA TGTGCCAGCAGCTTTGTAGCGGGGTTTGAAAATGAGCAGTTCTTC. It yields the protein CASSFVAGFENEQFF.

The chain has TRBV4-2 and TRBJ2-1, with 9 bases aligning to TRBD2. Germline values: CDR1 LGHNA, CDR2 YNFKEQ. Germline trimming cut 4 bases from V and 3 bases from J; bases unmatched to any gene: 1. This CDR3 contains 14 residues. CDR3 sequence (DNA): TGTGCCAGCAGCCGACTAGCGGACTACAATGAGCAGTTCTTC. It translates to CASSRLADYNEQFF.

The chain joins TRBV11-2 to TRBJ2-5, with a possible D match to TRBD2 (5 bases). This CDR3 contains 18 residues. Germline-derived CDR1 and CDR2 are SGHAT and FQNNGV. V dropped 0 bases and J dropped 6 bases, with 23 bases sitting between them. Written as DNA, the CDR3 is TGTGCCAGCAGCTTAGATCGGGGAACCATAGCCCCCGGGCAGACCCAGTACTTC. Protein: CASSLDRGTIAPGQTQYF.

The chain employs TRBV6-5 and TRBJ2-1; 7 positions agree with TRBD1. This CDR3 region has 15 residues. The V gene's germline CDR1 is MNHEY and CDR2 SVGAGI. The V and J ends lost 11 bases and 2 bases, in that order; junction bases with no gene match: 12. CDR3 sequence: CAAHTGQNPYNEQFF. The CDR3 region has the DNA TGTGCCGCTCATACGGGACAGAATCCCTACAATGAGCAGTTCTTC.

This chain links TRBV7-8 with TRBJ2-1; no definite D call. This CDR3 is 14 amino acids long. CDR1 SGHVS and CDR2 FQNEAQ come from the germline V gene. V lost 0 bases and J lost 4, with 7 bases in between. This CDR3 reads CASSLAGRYNEQFF. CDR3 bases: TGTGCCAGCAGCTTAGCGGGCAGATACAATGAGCAGTTCTTC.

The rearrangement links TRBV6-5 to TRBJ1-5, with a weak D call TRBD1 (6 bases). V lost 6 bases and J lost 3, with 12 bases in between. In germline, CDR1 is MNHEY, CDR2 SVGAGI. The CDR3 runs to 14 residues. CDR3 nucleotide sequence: TGTGCCAGCAGGCCCACAGGGAACAATCAGCCCCAGCATTTT. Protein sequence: CASRPTGNNQPQHF.

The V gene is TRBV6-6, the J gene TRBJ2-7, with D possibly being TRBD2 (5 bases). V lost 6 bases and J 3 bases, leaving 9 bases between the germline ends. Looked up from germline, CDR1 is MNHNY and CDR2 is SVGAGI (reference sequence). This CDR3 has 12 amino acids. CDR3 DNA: TGTGCCAGCAGCCCACGGGGCTACGAGCAGTACTTC. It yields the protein CASSPRGYEQYF.

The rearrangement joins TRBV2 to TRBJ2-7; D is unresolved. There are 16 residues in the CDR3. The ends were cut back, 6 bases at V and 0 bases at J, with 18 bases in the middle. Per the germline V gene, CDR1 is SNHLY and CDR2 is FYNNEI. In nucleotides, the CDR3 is TGTGCCAGCAGGGGGTGGGGTAGCAGGAGCTCCTACGAGCAGTACTTC. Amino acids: CASRGWGSRSSYEQYF.

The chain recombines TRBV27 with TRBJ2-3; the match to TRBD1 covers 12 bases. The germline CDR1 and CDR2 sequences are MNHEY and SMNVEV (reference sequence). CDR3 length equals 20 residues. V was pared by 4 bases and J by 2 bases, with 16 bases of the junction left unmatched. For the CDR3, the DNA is TGTGCCAGCAGTTCCTCCGGGACAGGGGGCTTAGAGGGCCTCACAGATACGCAGTATTTT. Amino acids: CASSSSGTGGLEGLTDTQYF.

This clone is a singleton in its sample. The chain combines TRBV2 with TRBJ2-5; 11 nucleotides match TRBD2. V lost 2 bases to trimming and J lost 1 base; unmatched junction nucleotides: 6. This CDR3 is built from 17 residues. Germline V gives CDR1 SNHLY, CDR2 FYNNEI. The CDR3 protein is CASSENPSGGPQETQYF. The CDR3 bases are TGTGCCAGCAGTGAAAATCCTAGCGGGGGGCCCCAAGAGACCCAGTACTTC.

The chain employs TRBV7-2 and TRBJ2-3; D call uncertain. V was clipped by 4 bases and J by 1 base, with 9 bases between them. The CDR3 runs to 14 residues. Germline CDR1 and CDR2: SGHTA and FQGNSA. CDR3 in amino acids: CASSSSSGTDTQYF. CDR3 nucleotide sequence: TGTGCCAGCAGCTCATCGAGTGGCACAGATACGCAGTATTTT.

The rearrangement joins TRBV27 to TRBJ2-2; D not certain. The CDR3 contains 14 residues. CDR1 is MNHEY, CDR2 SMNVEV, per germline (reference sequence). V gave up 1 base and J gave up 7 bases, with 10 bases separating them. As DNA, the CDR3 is TGTGCCAGCAGTTTATTGGCACACGGCGGGGAGCTGTTTTTT. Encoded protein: CASSLLAHGGELFF.

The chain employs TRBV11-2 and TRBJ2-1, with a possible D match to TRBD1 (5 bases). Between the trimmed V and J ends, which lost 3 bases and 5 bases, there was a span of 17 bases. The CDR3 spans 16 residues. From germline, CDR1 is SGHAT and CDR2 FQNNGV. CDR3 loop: CASSFLQVVGDNEQFF. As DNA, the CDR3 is TGTGCCAGCAGCTTCCTCCAGGTTGTAGGGGACAATGAGCAGTTCTTC.

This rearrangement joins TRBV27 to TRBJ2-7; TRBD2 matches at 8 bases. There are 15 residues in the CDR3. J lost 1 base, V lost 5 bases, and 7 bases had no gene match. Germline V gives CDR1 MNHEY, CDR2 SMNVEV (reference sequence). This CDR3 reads CASSGYAGGSYEQYF. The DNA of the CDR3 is TGTGCCAGCAGTGGGTACGCGGGGGGTTCCTACGAGCAGTACTTC.

The CDR3 sequence is CASIDGGVRTDTQYF. The CDR3 bases are TGTGCCAGCATCGACGGGGGGGTACGCACAGATACGCAGTATTTT. The chain uses TRBV2 and TRBJ2-3, with 8 bases matching TRBD2. CDR1 SNHLY and CDR2 FYNNEI come from the germline V gene. Losses at the gene ends were 7 bases for V and 1 base for J; bases not matched to a gene: 7. CDR3 length equals 15 residues.

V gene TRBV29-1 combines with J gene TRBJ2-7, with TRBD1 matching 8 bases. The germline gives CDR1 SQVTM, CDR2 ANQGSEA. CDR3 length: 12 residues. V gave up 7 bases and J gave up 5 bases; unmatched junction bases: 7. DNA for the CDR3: TGCAGCGCCCGGACAGGGATGGACGAGCAGTACTTC. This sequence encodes CSARTGMDEQYF.

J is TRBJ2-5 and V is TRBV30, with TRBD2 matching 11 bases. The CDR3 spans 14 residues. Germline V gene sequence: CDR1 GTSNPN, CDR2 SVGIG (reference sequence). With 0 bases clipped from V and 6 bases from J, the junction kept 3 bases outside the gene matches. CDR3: CAWSVASGGKTQYF. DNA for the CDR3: TGTGCCTGGAGTGTGGCTAGCGGGGGGAAGACCCAGTACTTC.

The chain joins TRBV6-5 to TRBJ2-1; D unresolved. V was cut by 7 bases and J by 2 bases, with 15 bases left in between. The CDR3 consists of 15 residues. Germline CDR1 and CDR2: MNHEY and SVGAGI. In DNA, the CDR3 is TGTGCCAGCATGCCAACCCGTGCCCCCTACAATGAGCAGTTCTTC. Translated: CASMPTRAPYNEQFF.